Presented here are 5 T cell receptor beta chains from one specimen sequenced in a study of circulating CD8 cells and anti-PD-1 response in melanoma. TCR libraries were prepared from around 15 ng of total RNA with the QIAseq Immune Repertoire TCR panel. TCRdb re-called the reads through MiXCR, storing one row per CDR3 protein. The sample holds about 530 distinct CDR3 sequences, 9.5% to 15% seen once. Live CD3+CD8+TCRalphabeta+ cells were sorted into four subsets by PD-1 and/or TIGIT. Material: CD8+ T cells from PBMCs, obtained at baseline or after one month of anti-PD-1 therapy (not recorded which). The receptor source for this set is a human donor with melanoma.

This clonotype is termed medium-sized. The V and J genes are TRBV19 and TRBJ2-1; 11 bases are shared with TRBD2. From germline, CDR1 is LNHDA and CDR2 SQIVND (reference sequence). Losses at the gene ends were 5 bases for V and 3 bases for J; bases not matched to a gene: 6. The length of the CDR3 is 16 residues. This CDR3 reads CASSVSGTSGYNEQFF. The CDR3, as DNA: TGTGCCAGTAGTGTGTCCGGGACTAGCGGCTACAATGAGCAGTTCTTC. Complete variable domain (other parts from reference TRBV19 and TRBJ2-1): DGGITQSPKYLFRKEGQNVTLSCEQNLNHDAMYWYRQDPGQGLRLIYYSQIVNDFQKGDIAEGYSVSREKKESFPLTVTSAQKNPTAFYLCASSVSGTSGYNEQFFGPGTRLTVL.

By share, this clonotype ranks as large (0.1 to 1%). This chain uses TRBV27 with TRBJ2-5, with D perhaps matching TRBD1 (5 bases). V gave up 2 bases and J gave up 5 bases, with 9 bases separating them. Germline CDR1 and CDR2: MNHEY and SMNVEV (reference sequence). The CDR3 is 13 amino acids. The CDR3 reads CASSLGAYETQYF. CDR3 DNA: TGTGCCAGCAGTTTAGGGGCCTACGAGACCCAGTACTTC.

This clonotype is termed medium-sized. This may be a read error: a much more frequent sequence differs by one nucleotide. This chain joins TRBV2 and TRBJ1-3, with D unresolved. This CDR3 region has 14 residues. V dropped 3 bases and J dropped 0 bases, with 6 bases sitting between them. CDR1 is SNHLY and CDR2 is FYNNEI in the germline V gene. As DNA, the CDR3 is TGTGCCAGCAGTGACGACCCCTCTGGAAACACCATATATTTT. Encoded protein: CASSDDPSGNTIYF.

This clonotype was seen a few times. V and J are TRBV19 and TRBJ2-7; D is ambiguous. The CDR3 has 12 amino acids. CDR1 and CDR2 from the germline V gene are LNHDA and SQIVND (reference sequence). Deletions cut 4 bases from V and 1 base from J, with 5 bases between. CDR3 residues: CASSTLSYEQYF. As DNA, the CDR3 is TGTGCCAGTAGTACCCTTTCCTACGAGCAGTACTTC.

This clonotype is medium-sized (0.01 to 0.1%). V and J are TRBV7-9 and TRBJ1-2, with D maybe TRBD1 (5 bases). The germline V and J ends were trimmed by 2 bases and 2 bases, with 12 bases remaining between them. This CDR3 region has 15 residues. The V gene's germline CDR1 is SEHNR and CDR2 FQNEAQ (reference sequence). The CDR3 DNA is TGTGCCAGCAGCTTACTCGGGACGGGGAACTATGGCTACACCTTC. Its translation is CASSLLGTGNYGYTF.